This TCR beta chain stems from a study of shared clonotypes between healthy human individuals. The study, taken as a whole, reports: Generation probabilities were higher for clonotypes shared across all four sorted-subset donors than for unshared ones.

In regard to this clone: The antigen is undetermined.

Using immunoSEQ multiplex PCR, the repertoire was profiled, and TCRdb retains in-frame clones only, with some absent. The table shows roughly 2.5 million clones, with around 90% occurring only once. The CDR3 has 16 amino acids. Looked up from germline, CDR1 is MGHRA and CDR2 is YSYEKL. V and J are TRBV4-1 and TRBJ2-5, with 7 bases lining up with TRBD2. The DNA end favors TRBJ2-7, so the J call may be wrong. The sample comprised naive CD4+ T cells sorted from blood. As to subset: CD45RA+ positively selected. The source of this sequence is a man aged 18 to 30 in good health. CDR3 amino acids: CASSQGLADSSYEQYF. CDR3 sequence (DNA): TGCGCCAGCAGCCAAGGCCTAGCGGACTCTTCCTACGAGCAGTACTTC.